The 22 T cell receptor beta chains reported below all come from one sample, sequenced in a study of blood T cell repertoires in COVID-19. Produced via immunoSEQ multiplex PCR; TCRdb's table is partial and in-frame only. The table records some 68,000 clones, about 87% of them present only once. Sequencing input: peripheral blood. The receptors derive from a human donor in a cohort sampled during active COVID-19.

CDR3 region: CASSMGRNEQYF. Written as DNA, the CDR3 is TGTGCCAGTAGTATGGGGCGGAACGAGCAGTACTTC. The chain employs TRBV19 and TRBJ2-7; a weak D match, TRBD1 (5 bases). Germline V gives CDR1 LNHDA, CDR2 SQIVND (reference sequence). Trimming cost V 3 bases and J 5 bases, with 8 bases left between them. This CDR3 contains 12 residues.

This rearrangement joins TRBV30 to TRBJ1-4; D call uncertain. The germline gives CDR1 GTSNPN, CDR2 SVGIG (reference sequence). This CDR3 region has 15 residues. Trimming removed 1 base from V and 3 bases from J, with 12 bases in between. In nucleotides, the CDR3 is TGTGCCTGGAGTGCAGAAGGGAGGCCTAATGAAAAACTGTTTTTT. This gives the protein CAWSAEGRPNEKLFF.

Many counts were recorded for this clone. The chain uses TRBV3-1 (or the pseudogene TRBV3-2) and TRBJ2-1; tentatively, D is TRBD2 (6 bases). Trimming removed 4 bases from V and 9 bases from J, with 10 bases in between. This CDR3 contains 12 residues. Per germline, CDR1 LGHDT and CDR2 YNNKEL (reference sequence). CDR3 protein: CASSRDSGEQFF. DNA for the CDR3: TGTGCCAGCAGCCGGGACTCCGGTGAGCAGTTCTTC.

This sequence joins TRBV7-9 and TRBJ1-5; D is ambiguous. V lost 4 bases, J lost 1 base, and 8 bases lay in between. CDR3 length: 14 residues. Germline lookup yields CDR1 SEHNR and CDR2 FQNEAQ (reference sequence). CDR3 DNA: TGTGCCAGCAGCTCCGCGGTGAGCAATCAGCCCCAGCATTTT. It specifies CASSSAVSNQPQHF.

This chain links TRBV28 with TRBJ2-1; D perhaps matches TRBD1 (6 bases). This CDR3 comprises 16 residues. V lost 4 bases to trimming and J lost 6 bases, with 19 bases between them. Germline V gene lookup returns CDR1 MDHEN and CDR2 SYDVKM. CDR3 sequence (DNA): TGTGCCAGCAGTTCCCAGGGGCGCCCGAAGGGCAATGAGCAGTTCTTC. It codes for CASSSQGRPKGNEQFF. The variable domain in full, with the rest retrieved from reference TRBV28 and TRBJ2-1, is DVKVTQSSRYLVKRTGEKVFLECVQDMDHENMFWYRQDPGLGLRLIYFSYDVKMKEKGDIPEGYSVSREKKERFSLILESASTNQTSMYLCASSSQGRPKGNEQFFGPGTRLTVL.

There are a few counts of this clone. The chain employs TRBV28 and TRBJ2-7, with TRBD2 as a possible D gene (6 bases). The V end was cut by 5 bases, the J end by 3 bases, with 20 bases between. The V gene's germline CDR1 is MDHEN and CDR2 SYDVKM. CDR3 length equals 16 residues. The CDR3, as DNA: TGTGCCAGCAGTCCCCCCCGGGGAGGACGAAGCTACGAGCAGTACTTC. Its translation is CASSPPRGGRSYEQYF.

This rearrangement joins TRBV28 to TRBJ2-3; 11 bases are shared with TRBD2. The germline gives CDR1 MDHEN, CDR2 SYDVKM. J lost 0 bases, V lost 3 bases, and 2 bases had no gene match. The CDR3 loop spans 16 amino acids. CDR3 bases: TGTGCCAGCAGTTTCTGGACTAGCGGGAGCACAGATACGCAGTATTTT. Its protein product is CASSFWTSGSTDTQYF.

CDR3 nucleotide sequence: TGTGCCAGCAGGCCCAGGGGACGAGGGCAGAACACTGAAGCTTTCTTT. It encodes CASRPRGRGQNTEAFF. V is TRBV28 and J is TRBJ1-1; possibly TRBD1 for D (6 bases). Germline values: CDR1 MDHEN, CDR2 SYDVKM. With 6 bases removed from V and 1 base from J, the gap between germline ends came to 18 bases. The CDR3 runs 16 residues.

This chain uses TRBV28 with TRBJ1-2, with D possibly matching TRBD1 (5 bases). The CDR3 has 13 residues. Germline CDR1 is MDHEN and CDR2 is SYDVKM. V lost 5 bases and J lost 8, with 15 bases in between. The CDR3 nucleotides are TGTGCCAGCAGTACACCCGGGGGTGCAGGCTACACCTTC. It codes for CASSTPGGAGYTF.

V usage is TRBV29-1 and J usage is TRBJ2-7; D is possibly TRBD1 (5 bases). Germline V gives CDR1 SQVTM, CDR2 ANQGSEA. This CDR3 region has 14 residues. Between the trimmed V and J ends, which lost 0 bases and 1 base, there was a span of 10 bases. CDR3 amino acids: CSVEEWQGSYEQYF. The CDR3, as DNA: TGCAGCGTTGAAGAATGGCAGGGATCCTACGAGCAGTACTTC.

V gene TRBV28 combines with J gene TRBJ2-2; 7 bases align to TRBD2. Germline CDR1 MDHEN, CDR2 SYDVKM. The CDR3 extends over 15 amino acids. The V segment lost 6 bases and the J segment 6 bases; nucleotides outside the gene matches: 10. Here the CDR3 reads CASSLPRLAAGELFF. The CDR3 DNA reads as TGTGCCAGCAGCCTCCCTAGGCTAGCGGCCGGGGAGCTGTTTTTT.

CDR3 DNA sequence: TGCGCCAGCAGTGAGTCGGTAGCGGGAGAGAACACCGGGGAGCTGTTTTTT. Translation: CASSESVAGENTGELFF. The gene calls are TRBV10-2 and TRBJ2-2; 9 bases are a match to TRBD2. Per the germline V gene, CDR1 is WSHSY and CDR2 is SAAADI. CDR3 length: 17 residues. V lost 0 bases, J lost 1 base, and 3 bases stayed unmatched.

The chain uses TRBV6-6 and TRBJ1-5; 7 bases align to TRBD1. The CDR3 runs 15 residues. Trimming at V came to 5 bases and at J to 2 bases, leaving 6 bases not matched to a gene. In germline, CDR1 is MNHNY, CDR2 SVGAGI (reference sequence). The DNA of the CDR3 is TGTGCCAGCAGTCATGAAGGGACAGGCAATCAGCCCCAGCATTTT. Protein: CASSHEGTGNQPQHF.

The gene calls are TRBV28 and TRBJ2-7; D might be TRBD1 (5 bases). The CDR3 is made up of 12 amino acids. Germline CDR1 reads MDHEN; CDR2 reads SYDVKM. Deletions cut 6 bases from V and 3 bases from J, with 9 bases between. The CDR3, as DNA: TGTGCCAGCAGAGAGGACAACTACGAGCAGTACTTC. Protein sequence: CASREDNYEQYF.

V gene TRBV5-1 combines with J gene TRBJ2-4; D is unclear. The ends were cut back, 1 base at V and 0 bases at J, with 8 bases in the middle. The CDR3 has 15 amino acids. Germline V gives CDR1 SGHRS, CDR2 YFSETQ. The CDR3 DNA reads as TGCGCCAGCAGCTTGTCAGAAACAGCCAAAAACATTCAGTACTTC. This translates into CASSLSETAKNIQYF.

This clone turned up a few times. The V gene is TRBV28, the J gene TRBJ1-6; TRBD1 matches 7 bases. Germline V CDR1 and CDR2: MDHEN, SYDVKM. The trim removed 8 bases at V and 7 bases at J, leaving 5 bases unmatched. The CDR3 contains 13 residues. This CDR3 reads CASRDSYNSPLHF. The CDR3 region has the DNA TGTGCCAGCCGGGACAGCTACAATTCACCCCTCCACTTT.

The chain joins TRBV4-2 to TRBJ2-3, with 10 bases aligning to TRBD2. Germline values: CDR1 LGHNA, CDR2 YNFKEQ. After removal of 4 bases from V and 3 bases from J, the junction contained 7 bases not matched to a gene. CDR3 length: 16 residues. DNA for the CDR3: TGTGCCAGCAGCCTCCCAGCGGGAGGGCCAACAGATACGCAGTATTTT. This codes for CASSLPAGGPTDTQYF.

The genes are TRBV19 and TRBJ2-7; 8 positions match TRBD1. Germline V gene sequence: CDR1 LNHDA, CDR2 SQIVND (reference sequence). The junction had 9 bases not matched to a gene; V was cut back by 5 bases and J by 6 bases. The CDR3 is 14 amino acids. CDR3 protein: CASSFGQGTSEQYF. In DNA form, the CDR3 reads TGTGCCAGTAGTTTCGGACAGGGCACCAGCGAGCAGTACTTC.

The chain links TRBV7-2 to TRBJ2-7, with 7 bases identical to TRBD2. CDR3 length: 13 residues. Germline CDR1 SGHTA, CDR2 FQGNSA. J was trimmed by 7 bases and V by 1 base; bases with no gene match: 4. The CDR3 DNA is TGTGCCAGCAGCTTAGAGGGAGGGCGGGAGCAGTACTTC. The encoded protein is CASSLEGGREQYF.

J is TRBJ1-4 and V is TRBV28, with D maybe TRBD1 (5 bases). Trimming shortened V by 4 bases and J by 4 bases, and 7 bases separated the two germline ends. From germline, CDR1 is MDHEN and CDR2 SYDVKM. This CDR3 is built from 13 residues. CDR3 loop: CASSSQGNEKLFF. CDR3 coding DNA: TGTGCCAGCAGTTCTCAGGGTAATGAAAAACTGTTTTTT. Complete variable domain (other parts from reference TRBV28 and TRBJ1-4): DVKVTQSSRYLVKRTGEKVFLECVQDMDHENMFWYRQDPGLGLRLIYFSYDVKMKEKGDIPEGYSVSREKKERFSLILESASTNQTSMYLCASSSQGNEKLFFGSGTQLSVL.

This chain joins TRBV5-1 and TRBJ2-1; 7 bases align to TRBD2. The length of the CDR3 is 16 residues. Trimming removed 0 bases from V and 2 bases from J; junction bases left unmatched: 5. Germline V CDR1 and CDR2: SGHRS, YFSETQ. The CDR3 region is CASSLGASGTYNEQFF. CDR3 in DNA: TGCGCCAGCAGCTTGGGGGCTAGCGGAACCTACAATGAGCAGTTCTTC.

The chain uses TRBV7-2 and TRBJ1-6, with D perhaps TRBD1 (5 bases). This CDR3 has 14 amino acids. Germline V CDR1 and CDR2: SGHTA, FQGNSA. The ends were cut back, 5 bases at V and 11 bases at J, with 16 bases in the middle. DNA for the CDR3: TGTGCCAGCAGCCATGGACAAGGGTCCGCACCCCTCCACTTT. Translation gives CASSHGQGSAPLHF.